This TCR beta chain is from a study of blood T cell repertoires in COVID-19. As originally analysed: Reference gene primer amplification yielded estimated nucleated cell counts. Generated by immunoSEQ multiplex PCR, the TCRdb table keeps only in-frame clones and is missing some. V and J calls and clone size come straight from that table; D and trimming were deduced from the DNA. In the table there are more than 100,000 clones, around nine tenths of which are singletons. The CDR3 totals 15 residues. V lost 5 bases, J lost 5 bases, and 8 bases stayed unmatched. Germline V lookup: CDR1 SGHVS, CDR2 FNYEAQ.

This chain joins TRBV7-6 and TRBJ2-5, with 10 bases that match TRBD2. This TCR came from a man aged 45 to 65 in a cohort sampled during active COVID-19. Sequencing was done on a sample of peripheral blood. CDR3 sequence reads: CASSRNSGGPETQYF. CDR3 nucleotides: TGTGCCAGCAGCCGTAATAGCGGGGGGCCCGAGACCCAGTACTTC.